This T cell receptor beta chain was retrieved from a study of cytomegalovirus exposure and HLA in healthy donors. Study context: About 79% of 350 to 400 genotyped donors fell in the Caucasian-associated ancestry cluster.

Both 60 Vbeta primers and 13 Jbeta primers went into the PCR. Under the authors' procedure: In a later analysis, some 10 million of tens of millions of unique beta chains occurred in at least two donors. Assay used: immunoSEQ multiplex PCR; TCRdb lists only in-frame clones, some missing. That table supplies the V and J calls and clone size; D and trimming were determined from the DNA. The sample holds over 100,000 clones, about 60% seen once. The source is a woman in her thirties in good health and CMV-seronegative. Sequenced sample: PBMCs.

The CDR3 spells CSVALGQGTHYGYTF. The CDR3 DNA reads as TGCAGCGTTGCCCTCGGACAGGGAACCCACTATGGCTACACCTTC. The chain is built from TRBV29-1 and TRBJ1-2; 8 positions match TRBD1. V trimming: 4 bases; J trimming: 3 bases; junction bases outside the gene matches: 10. CDR1 SQVTM and CDR2 ANQGSEA come from the germline V gene. The CDR3 covers 15 residues.